This T cell receptor beta chain was captured in a study of T cell responses to AZD1222 COVID-19 vaccine. Comments on this clone: Its antigen is still unknown.

General study findings and limits: Repertoires in all cases were sampled only once the peak T cell response had passed. Targeting of unmutated variant regions was reportedly seen in nearly half of spike-specific TCRs. Baseline testing showed seropositivity in only six AZD1222 recipients.

Sequenced by immunoSEQ multiplex PCR; TCRdb stores in-frame clones only, minus some. The data contain fewer than 95,000 clones, under 95% of them singletons. Germline assignment: CDR1 SNHLY and CDR2 FYNNEI. V shed 6 bases and J 4 bases; nucleotides not matched to a gene: 9. CDR3 size: 15 residues. The chain carries TRBV2 and TRBJ1-1; 9 bases line up with TRBD1. The starting material was peripheral blood, obtained 28 days after the second AZD1222 dose. The source is an adult who received the AZD1222 COVID-19 vaccine. CDR3 nucleotide sequence: TGTGCCAGCAGGCCCCCGGGACAGGGTTTCACTGAAGCTTTCTTT. Its translation is CASRPPGQGFTEAFF.